Shown below are 16 T cell receptor beta chains from a single sample sequenced in a study of regulatory T cells in long-lasting Graves disease. The authors built TCR beta libraries using iRepertoire HTBI primers and Arm-PCR of CDR3 regions. Using its own MiXCR run on the multiplex PCR reads, TCRdb lists one record per CDR3 protein. The sample includes some 230,000 distinct CDR3 sequences, about 18% seen only once; the top ten take roughly a fifth. Time point indicated: newly diagnosed GD, antithyroid drugs for less than 3 months. There was RNA extracted from PBMCs, and the TCR library was made from it. The specimen was peripheral blood mononuclear cells (PBMCs), collected at new diagnosis, from a patient treated with antithyroid drugs. The receptors shown here come from a female donor with Graves disease.

This clonotype was observed many times. V gene TRBV12-3 or TRBV12-4 combines with J gene TRBJ2-7; TRBD2 aligns across 7 bases. This CDR3 has 14 residues. The V and J ends lost 5 bases and 5 bases, in that order; junction bases with no gene match: 9. In DNA form, the CDR3 reads TGTGCCAGCAGTCCACCGGCGGGAGTCAACGAGCAGTACTTC. Translated, it gives CASSPPAGVNEQYF.

Note on this clonotype: A much larger clonotype is one base distant, so this may be a read error. It is likely a read error, because the conserved phenylalanine at the end of the CDR3 is missing. The chain links TRBV11-3 to TRBJ2-5; 7 bases align to TRBD1. V shed 4 bases, J shed 5 bases, and the junction held 10 bases outside the gene matches. The germline CDR1 and CDR2 sequences are SGHNT and YENEEA. This CDR3 is 15 amino acids long. CDR3 loop: CASSSPGQDGETQYL. Here the CDR3 DNA reads TGTGCCAGCAGCTCCCCCGGACAGGACGGGGAGACCCAGTACCTC.

The chain links TRBV14 to TRBJ2-7, with TRBD1 identical over 9 bases. Germline V gene lookup returns CDR1 SGHDN and CDR2 FVKESK. CDR3 length: 14 residues. The J segment lost 9 bases and the V segment lost 5 bases, leaving 11 bases of the junction unmatched. The CDR3 loop reads CASSLNQGQGVQYF. CDR3 nucleotides: TGTGCCAGCAGCTTGAACCAGGGACAGGGTGTGCAGTACTTC. The full variable domain, completed using reference TRBV14 and TRBJ2-7, is EAGVTQFPSHSVIEKGQTVTLRCDPISGHDNLYWYRRVMGKEIKFLLHFVKESKQDESGMPNNRFLAERTGGTYSTLKVQPAELEDSGVYFCASSLNQGQGVQYFGPGTRLTVT.

Ten or more counts support this clonotype. The chain employs TRBV3-1 and TRBJ2-7, with D possibly TRBD1 on 6 matching bases. The CDR3 sequence is 14 residues long. Trimming pared 3 bases from V and 5 bases from J, leaving 14 bases between. Germline V gives CDR1 LGHDT, CDR2 YNNKEL (reference sequence). The CDR3 DNA is TGTGCCAGCAGCCAGGACTTGAAGGGGGACGAGCAGTACTTC. Translated: CASSQDLKGDEQYF.

The table lists this clonotype with a count of one. A read error is likely here: a far larger clone is one base away. The gene calls are TRBV7-2 and TRBJ2-7; 8 bases are a match to TRBD1. The CDR3 has 15 residues. Trimming removed 4 bases from V and 7 bases from J; junction bases left unmatched: 12. The germline CDR1 and CDR2 sequences are SGHTA and FQGNSA. The CDR3 region has the DNA TGTGCCAGCAGCTCCTTGGACAGGGTAAGAGATGAGCAGTACTTC. It is translated as CASSSLDRVRDEQYF.

This clonotype was detected ten times or more. The chain joins TRBV6-1 to TRBJ1-5; possible D gene TRBD1, 6 bases. The V gene's germline CDR1 is MNHNS and CDR2 SASEGT. CDR3 length: 15 amino acids. The V end lost 6 bases, the J end lost 6 bases, and 18 bases lay between the germline ends. The CDR3 here is CASSPGQGPVQPQHF. Written as DNA, the CDR3 is TGTGCCAGCAGCCCGGGACAAGGCCCGGTTCAGCCCCAGCATTTT.

The rearrangement uses TRBV4-1 and TRBJ1-5; unclear D gene. Germline V CDR1 and CDR2: MGHRA, YSYEKL. The CDR3 is made up of 17 amino acids. The V gene lost 0 bases and the J gene lost 1 base, with 13 bases spanning the gap. In DNA form, the CDR3 reads TGCGCCAGCAGCCAAGATGGGCCCCTGGACAGCAATCAGCCCCAGCATTTT. Translating gives CASSQDGPLDSNQPQHF.

This clonotype was observed at least ten times. The CDR3 DNA reads as TGCAGTGCTAGGGGTCTTAGCGGGAGAATCAAAACAGATACGCAGTATTTT. It codes for CSARGLSGRIKTDTQYF. This chain links TRBV20-1 with TRBJ2-3; 9 positions agree with TRBD2. The CDR3 totals 17 residues. The J segment lost 3 bases and the V segment lost 3 bases, leaving 13 bases of the junction unmatched. The V gene's germline CDR1 is DFQATT and CDR2 SNEGSKA (reference sequence).

The chain employs TRBV7-9 and TRBJ1-2, with 10 bases lining up with TRBD1. The V and J ends lost 5 bases and 5 bases, in that order; junction bases with no gene match: 8. In germline, CDR1 is SEHNR, CDR2 FQNEAQ (reference sequence). CDR3 length: 15 amino acids. The CDR3 DNA follows: TGTGCCAGCAGCGAGACCGGGACAGGGGAATATGGCTACACCTTC. Translated, it gives CASSETGTGEYGYTF.

This clonotype was picked up many times. The junction shows a germline mismatch at one end, possibly a read error. This rearrangement joins TRBV5-1 to TRBJ1-1, with D perhaps matching TRBD1 (5 bases). Germline lookup yields CDR1 SGHRS and CDR2 YFSETQ. The CDR3 has 14 residues. The CDR3 nucleotides read TGTGCCAGCAGCTTAGAGGGGCCGGGCACTGAAGCTTTCTTT. This encodes CASSLEGPGTEAFF.

Concerning this clonotype itself: One base separates it from a far larger clone, so it is likely a read error. Written as DNA, the CDR3 is TGTGCCAGCAGGTCCGGGACAGCCCTTAGAGGCTACACCTTC. Its translation is CASRSGTALRGYTF. The chain carries TRBV28 and TRBJ1-2; 7 bases match TRBD1. Germline V gene sequence: CDR1 MDHEN, CDR2 SYDVKM. J lost 8 bases, V lost 6 bases, and 12 bases had no gene match. The length of the CDR3 is 14 residues.

This clonotype has ten or more counts. This chain uses TRBV7-9 with TRBJ1-2; D is perhaps TRBD1 (5 bases). CDR1 and CDR2 from the germline V gene are SEHNR and FQNEAQ (reference sequence). The ends were cut back, 5 bases at V and 3 bases at J, with 13 bases in the middle. The CDR3 has 14 amino acids. In DNA form, the CDR3 reads TGTGCCAGCAGCCCGATTATGGGGCACTATGGCTACACCTTC. Protein sequence: CASSPIMGHYGYTF.

A few counts support this clonotype. This chain connects TRBV9 to TRBJ2-3; D is tentatively TRBD1 or TRBD2 (6 bases each). TRBJ2-7 matches the DNA end more closely, so the J call is doubtful. Germline assignment: CDR1 SGDLS and CDR2 YYNGEE. This CDR3 contains 15 residues. The CDR3 region has the DNA TGTGCCAGCAGCGTAGAGGGGGGCAGCCCCCTCGAGCAGTACTTC. Translation: CASSVEGGSPLEQYF.

Ten or more counts support this clonotype. The chain has TRBV6-1 and TRBJ2-7; D perhaps matches TRBD1 (6 bases). This CDR3 has 15 residues. V was pared by 5 bases and J by 0 bases, with 14 bases between. CDR1 is MNHNS and CDR2 is SASEGT in the germline V gene. Here the CDR3 DNA reads TGTGCCAGCAGTAATCCACAGGGCAGCTCCTACGAGCAGTACTTC. As protein: CASSNPQGSSYEQYF.

This clonotype showed up many times. The CDR3, as DNA: TGTGCCAGCAGTTTGGCTGGGATGGCCTACAATGAGCAGTTCTTC. Translating gives CASSLAGMAYNEQFF. The genes are TRBV28 and TRBJ2-1; no clear D gene. CDR1 is MDHEN and CDR2 is SYDVKM in the germline V gene. The CDR3 runs 15 residues. Trimming took off 3 bases at V and 2 bases at J, with 11 bases between the two ends.

This clonotype was observed at least ten times. CDR3 loop: CASSPTSGRAAGELFF. The CDR3 DNA sequence: TGTGCCAGCAGTCCGACTAGCGGGAGGGCCGCCGGGGAGCTGTTTTTT. V gene TRBV13 combines with J gene TRBJ2-2; TRBD2 agrees at 14 bases. CDR1 and CDR2 (germline): PRHDT, FYEKMQ (reference sequence). After removal of 6 bases from V and 6 bases from J, the junction contained 6 bases not matched to a gene. The CDR3 contains 16 residues. The full variable domain, with the rest looked up from reference TRBV13 and TRBJ2-2, is AAGVIQSPRHLIKEKRETATLKCYPIPRHDTVYWYQQGPGQDPQFLISFYEKMQSDKGSIPDRFSAQQFSDYHSELNMSSLELGDSALYFCASSPTSGRAAGELFFGEGSRLTVL.